This T cell receptor beta chain was captured in a study of blood T cell repertoires in COVID-19. Authors' methods: Estimated nucleated cell counts came from reference gene primer amplification. Libraries were prepared by immunoSEQ multiplex PCR; TCRdb keeps only in-frame clonotypes and omits some of them. V, J and clone size are taken as reported in that table, and D and trimming were inferred from the DNA itself. The table shows 200,000 to 300,000 clones, with about 79% occurring only once. CDR1 LGHDT and CDR2 YNNKEL come from the germline V gene (reference sequence). CDR3 size: 12 residues. V lost 0 bases and J 8 bases, leaving 7 bases between the germline ends.

Sequencing was done on a sample of peripheral blood. V and J are TRBV3-1 (or the pseudogene TRBV3-2) and TRBJ1-2, with D unresolved. The receptor's source is a man aged 80 or over with acute or convalescent COVID-19. The CDR3 coding sequence is TGTGCCAGCAGCCAAGATCTAGGAGGCTACACCTTC. It encodes CASSQDLGGYTF.